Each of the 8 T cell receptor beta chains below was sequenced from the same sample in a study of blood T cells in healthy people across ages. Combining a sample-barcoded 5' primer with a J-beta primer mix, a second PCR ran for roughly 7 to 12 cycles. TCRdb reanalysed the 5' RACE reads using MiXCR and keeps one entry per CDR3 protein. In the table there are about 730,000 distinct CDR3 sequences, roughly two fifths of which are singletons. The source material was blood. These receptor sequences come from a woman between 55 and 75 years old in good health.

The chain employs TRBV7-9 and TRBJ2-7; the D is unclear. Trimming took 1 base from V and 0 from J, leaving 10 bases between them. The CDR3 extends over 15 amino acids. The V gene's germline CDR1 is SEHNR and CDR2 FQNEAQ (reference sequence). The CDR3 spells CASSLGPTSSYEQYF. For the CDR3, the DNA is TGTGCCAGCAGCTTAGGCCCCACCAGCTCCTACGAGCAGTACTTC. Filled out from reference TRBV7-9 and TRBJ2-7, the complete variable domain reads DTGVSQNPRHKITKRGQNVTFRCDPISEHNRLYWYRQTLGQGPEFLTYFQNEAQLEKSRLLSDRFSAERPKGSFSTLEIQRTEQGDSAMYLCASSLGPTSSYEQYFGPGTRLTVT.

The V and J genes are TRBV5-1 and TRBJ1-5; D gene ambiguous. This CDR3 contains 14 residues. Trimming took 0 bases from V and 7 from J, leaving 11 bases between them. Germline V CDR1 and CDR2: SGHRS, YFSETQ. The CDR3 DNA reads TGCGCCAGCAGCTTGGACGAGGGTAGACAGCCCCAGCATTTT. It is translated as CASSLDEGRQPQHF.

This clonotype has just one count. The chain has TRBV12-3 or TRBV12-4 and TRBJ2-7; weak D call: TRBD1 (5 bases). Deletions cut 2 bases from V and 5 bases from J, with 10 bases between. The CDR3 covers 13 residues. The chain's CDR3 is CASSLSRADEQYF. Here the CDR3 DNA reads TGTGCCAGCAGTTTATCCAGGGCCGACGAGCAGTACTTC.

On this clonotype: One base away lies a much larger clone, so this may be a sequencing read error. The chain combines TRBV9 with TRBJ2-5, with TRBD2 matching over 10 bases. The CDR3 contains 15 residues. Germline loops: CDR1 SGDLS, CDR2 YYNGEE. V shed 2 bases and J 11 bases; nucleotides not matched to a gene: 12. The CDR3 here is CASSVASGSTYKQYF. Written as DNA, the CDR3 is TGTGCCAGCAGCGTGGCTAGCGGGAGTACCTACAAGCAGTACTTC. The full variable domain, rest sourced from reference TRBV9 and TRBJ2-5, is DSGVTQTPKHLITATGQRVTLRCSPRSGDLSVYWYQQSLDQGLQFLIQYYNGEERAKGNILERFSAQQFPDLHSELNLSSLELGDSALYFCASSVASGSTYKQYFGPGTRLLVL.

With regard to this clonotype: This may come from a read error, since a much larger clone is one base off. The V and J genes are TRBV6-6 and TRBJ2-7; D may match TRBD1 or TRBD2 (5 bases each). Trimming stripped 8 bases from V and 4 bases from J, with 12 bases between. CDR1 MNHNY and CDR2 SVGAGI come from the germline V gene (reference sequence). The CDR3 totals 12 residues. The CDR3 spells CASGMRGYEQYF. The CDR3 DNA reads TGTGCCAGCGGCATGAGGGGTTACGAGCAGTACTTC.

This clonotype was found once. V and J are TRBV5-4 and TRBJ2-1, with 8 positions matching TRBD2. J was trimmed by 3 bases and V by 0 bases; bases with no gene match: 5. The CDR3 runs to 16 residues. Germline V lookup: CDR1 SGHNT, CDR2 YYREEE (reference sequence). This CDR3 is CASSLALAEIYNEQFF. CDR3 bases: TGTGCCAGCAGCTTGGCACTAGCGGAGATCTACAATGAGCAGTTCTTC. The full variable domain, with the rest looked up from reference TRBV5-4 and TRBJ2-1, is ETGVTQSPTHLIKTRGQQVTLRCSSQSGHNTVSWYQQALGQGPQFIFQYYREEENGRGNFPPRFSGLQFPNYSSELNVNALELDDSALYLCASSLALAEIYNEQFFGPGTRLTVL.

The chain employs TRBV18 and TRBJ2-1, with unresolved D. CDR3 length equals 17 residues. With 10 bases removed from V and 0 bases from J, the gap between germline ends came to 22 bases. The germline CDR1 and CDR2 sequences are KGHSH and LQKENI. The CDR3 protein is CANSPLGGADSYNEQFF. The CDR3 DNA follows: TGTGCCAACTCCCCCTTGGGCGGAGCCGACTCCTACAATGAGCAGTTCTTC.

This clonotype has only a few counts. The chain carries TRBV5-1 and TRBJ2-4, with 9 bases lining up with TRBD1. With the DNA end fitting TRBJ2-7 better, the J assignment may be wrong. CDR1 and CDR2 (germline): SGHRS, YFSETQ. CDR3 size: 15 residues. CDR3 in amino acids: CASSLLRDRANEQYF. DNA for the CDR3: TGCGCCAGCAGCTTGCTCCGGGACAGGGCCAACGAGCAGTACTTC.